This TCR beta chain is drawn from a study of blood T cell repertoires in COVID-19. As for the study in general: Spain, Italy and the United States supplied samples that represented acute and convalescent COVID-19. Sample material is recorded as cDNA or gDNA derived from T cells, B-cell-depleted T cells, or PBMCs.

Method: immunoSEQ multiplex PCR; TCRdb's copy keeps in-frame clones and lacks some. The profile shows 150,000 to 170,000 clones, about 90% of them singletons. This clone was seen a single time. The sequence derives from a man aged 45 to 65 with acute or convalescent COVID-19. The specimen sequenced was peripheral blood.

The CDR3 DNA sequence: TGTGCCAGCAGCGCCCGGGACAGGGGTTGGAGTCACACTGAAGCTTTCTTT. Encoded protein: CASSARDRGWSHTEAFF. The rearrangement joins TRBV9 to TRBJ1-1; TRBD1 matches at 10 bases. CDR1 SGDLS and CDR2 YYNGEE come from the germline V gene. The CDR3 is 17 residues long. Trimming removed 3 bases from V and 3 bases from J; junction bases left unmatched: 11.